The T cell receptor (beta chain) described here comes from a study of T cell clones after liver transplantation. Some clones are missing from TCRdb's copy, which holds only in-frame ones; the method was immunoSEQ multiplex PCR. Of under 150,000 clones listed, 75% to 95% are singletons. Notes on this clone: No antigen is known for it.

CDR1 KGHSH and CDR2 LQKENI come from the germline V gene. V was cut by 2 bases and J by 4 bases, with 5 bases left in between. This CDR3 comprises 12 residues. Broader study findings: A larger donor-reactive than third-party decline suggested partial antigen-specific deletion. The donor-reactive repertoire was only partly measurable in two subjects, lacking donor cells.

The sequence was collected from a human patient who received a liver transplant. Some T cells may have come from the graft donor. Specimen: CD4+ T cells from blood, collected 12 months after liver transplant. The rearrangement joins TRBV18 to TRBJ2-5; either TRBD1 or TRBD2 may supply D (5 bases each). The CDR3 DNA is TGTGCCAGCTCACCAGGGGGAGAGACCCAGTACTTC. Protein sequence: CASSPGGETQYF.